This record concerns one T cell receptor (beta chain) sequence. Its antigen target is currently unknown. There are no base qualities to consult, and no much larger clone falls within one base. The data are from a study of shared clonotypes between healthy human individuals (dated by TCRdb to 2019 to 2021). Study-wide context: A couple of women and a few men aged 18 to 49 years were included in the cohort. For each donor, CD4 naive and CD4 memory were each given three plates, CD8 naive was given two plates, and CD8 memory was given one plate. Each donor's leukapheresis produced roughly between roughly 0.85 and 10 billion PBMCs. Blood TCR repertoires of five healthy adults were deeply sequenced to estimate repertoire size and the extent of clonotype sharing between individuals. To increase sequencing depth and limit assay-specific biases, TCR repertoire library preparation and sequencing were carried out by different laboratories using diverse techniques. On the study overall, not on this receptor specifically: Sampling was restricted to blood, and TCR repertoires in tissues likely differ from the TCR repertoires found in blood. Because the study included a small number of donors, the genetic and exposure-history diversity represented was limited. Clonotypes shared by all four sorted-subset donors showed higher generation probabilities than non-shared clonotypes. Pairwise subsampling led to the expectation that sequencing depth would affect the degree of clonotype sharing among donors. Larger estimated clonotype richness was generally found for naive subsets than for memory subsets. When four donors were compared, the shared fraction of clonotypes was 5% to 6.5% for naive CD4, 3.5% for naive CD8, more than 2% for memory CD4, and 0.3% to 0.5% for memory CD8. Even with the large sequencing depth, rarefaction of the sorted-subset datasets indicated that sequencing was incomplete.

Using the deep immunoSEQ assay, TCR CDR3 regions were amplified from genomic DNA by multiplex PCR. Genomic DNA extracted from each cell subset was distributed evenly over all wells of several immunoSEQ 96-well plates, and each plate served as one replicate. For sorted subsets, each replicate PCR was loaded with about 0.2 ug genomic DNA, equivalent to 25,000 to 30,000 T cell genomes. Purified libraries were quantified with a Qubit 3.0 fluorometer, sized on a Bioanalyzer 2100, and re-quantified with the KAPA Library Quantification kit. Every immunoSEQ 96-well plate was sequenced on a dedicated single-read 150-cycle Illumina NextSeq 550 flow cell. The original pipeline was this. The immunoSEQ output contained only junctional sequences without quality scores, so filtering could not match that applied to full-length reads. To assign V/J genes and CDR3, sequences were annotated using PyIR, a Python wrapper for IgBLAST v1.9, with IMGT germline references. Reads with weak V/J assignments (E-value above 1e-6), missing CDR3, stop codons, out-of-frame junctions, or ambiguous translated residues were removed. V3J clonotypes were defined by identical inferred V gene, J gene, and CDR3 amino acid sequence. Percentage overlap between repertoires was calculated by dividing the number of shared unique clonotypes by the size of the smaller repertoire. Three approaches were used to assess repertoire richness: RTK rarefaction, the Chao1 estimator, and Recon v2.1 estimates of unobserved clonotypes. OLGA was used to compute generation probabilities for all TCRbeta clonotypes that the gDNA method yielded from a handful of donors. TCRdb carries this immuneACCESS record with in-frame sequences only. Its versions omit some clonotypes, under half of them owing to an unresolved V gene in the studies checked, with the rest unexplained. V, J and clone size are taken as reported in that table, and D and trimming were inferred from the DNA itself. For this sample the table gives some 2,500,000 clones, of which roughly 93% were detected only once. Jointly, the top ten make up about 0.34% of the sample.

The donors were healthy, HIV-negative adults with no recently reported acute infections or vaccinations. Every donor was a Caucasian adult living in Nashville, Tennessee, USA. CD4+ T cells were enriched by magnetic negative selection; naive cells were then positively selected on CD45RA, and the negative fraction formed the memory subset. Blood was obtained by leukapheresis, after which PBMCs were separated by Ficoll-Histopaque density gradient centrifugation and cryopreserved in liquid nitrogen vapor phase. Purity and quantity of every magnetically sorted T cell population were checked by analytical flow cytometry. Genomic DNA was isolated from each sorted fraction and quantified by UV absorbance on a Nanodrop 2000c. The CDR3 holds 17 amino acids from the cysteine to the phenylalanine. The sequence is cut down to CDR3 DNA, 51 bases in frame from base 1. Trimming accounts for 4 bases at V and 3 bases at J, while the number of junction bases matched to no gene is 4. CDR1 and CDR2 (SGHTA, FQGTGA) derive from the germline V gene.

This TCR was recovered from a man aged 18-30 years in good health. Some clones in this sample may be carry-over from other donors' samples. Sequenced material: naive CD4+ T cells from PBMCs. What this sample's cell subset or site label stands for: CD45RA+ positively selected. The sequence links TRBV7-3 to TRBJ2-6, and TRBD2 matches 12 of the central bases. DNA sequence: TGTGCCAGCAGCTCGGGACTAGCGGGCTATGGGGCCAACGTCCTGACTTTC. It translates to CASSSGLAGYGANVLTF.